The entry below describes one TCR beta chain. Its cognate antigen is unknown. This sample is drawn from a study of T cell responses to AZD1222 COVID-19 vaccine. Study results and caveats: Donor demographics were predominantly white British with a female majority; clonal diversity may be underestimated.

Germline CDR1 LNHDA, CDR2 SQIVND (reference sequence). The CDR3 has 14 residues. V shed 3 bases, J shed 0 bases, and the junction held 2 bases outside the gene matches. Using immunoSEQ multiplex PCR, the repertoire was profiled, and TCRdb retains in-frame clones only, with some absent. The profile shows more than 140,000 clones, around 89% of them singletons. This TCR derives from an adult in good health. The source was peripheral blood, collected on day 0 of AZD1222 vaccination. This chain joins TRBV19 and TRBJ2-7, with 7 bases fitting TRBD2. The CDR3 DNA reads as TGTGCCAGTAGTATCGGGGACTACTCCTACGAGCAGTACTTC. Its translation: CASSIGDYSYEQYF.